A selection of T cell receptor beta chains follows, all from one sample in a study of control samples from healthy donors and cancer patients. Profiled with immunoSEQ multiplex PCR; TCRdb holds only in-frame clones, not every one. The sample includes some 34,000 clones, about 93% of them seen just once. The sample taken for sequencing was PBMCs. The receptors come from a man aged 40-50 years with colorectal cancer. CDR3s leave out the opening cysteine and the closing phenylalanine or tryptophan. Each record gives: CDR3 protein, D gene, V gene, J gene. D genes are given only for firm matches.

CDR3: ASFWGGIGNQPQH
D: .
V: TRBV6-5
J: TRBJ1-5

CDR3: ASSKMTGDEQY
D: .
V: TRBV21-1
J: TRBJ2-7

CDR3: ATSDSAGTGGSRTEAF
D: TRBD1
V: TRBV24-1
J: TRBJ1-1

CDR3: ASSLRGGAGVEQF
D: TRBD2
V: TRBV11-3
J: TRBJ2-1

CDR3: ASSPGLAGGSYNEQF
D: TRBD2
V: TRBV9
J: TRBJ2-1

CDR3: ASSVDPLGELF
D: .
V: TRBV9
J: TRBJ2-2

CDR3: ASSLLKNTEAF
D: .
V: TRBV5-5
J: TRBJ1-1

CDR3: AWSVSSTDTQY
D: .
V: TRBV30
J: TRBJ2-3

CDR3: ASSASGTGYANEKLF
D: TRBD1
V: TRBV25-1
J: TRBJ1-4

CDR3: ASSEGGKSYTEAF
D: .
V: TRBV25-1
J: TRBJ1-1

CDR3: ASSPKGGNTEAF
D: .
V: TRBV5-4
J: TRBJ1-1

CDR3: ASSQAQVGGLTYEQY
D: .
V: TRBV4-1
J: TRBJ2-7

CDR3: ASSSGTGGGVTQY
D: TRBD1
V: TRBV7-2
J: TRBJ2-5

CDR3: ASSEKLGQGGTEAF
D: TRBD1
V: TRBV6-1
J: TRBJ1-1

CDR3: ASNTGAGELF
D: TRBD1
V: TRBV12-3/TRBV12-4
J: TRBJ2-2

CDR3: ASSRSGAGSTEAF
D: .
V: TRBV5-6
J: TRBJ1-1

CDR3: ASSYGRNDVGTEAF
D: .
V: TRBV6-2/TRBV6-3
J: TRBJ1-1

CDR3: AWSWGYGYT
D: .
V: TRBV30
J: TRBJ1-2

CDR3: ASSKYTGGDTQY
D: TRBD1
V: TRBV3-1/TRBV3-2
J: TRBJ2-3

CDR3: AWSPGGVTYEQY
D: TRBD2
V: TRBV30
J: TRBJ2-7

CDR3: ASSLTGGVLSYEQY
D: TRBD1
V: TRBV7-3
J: TRBJ2-7

CDR3: ASSLSGGNNEQF
D: TRBD2
V: TRBV3-1/TRBV3-2
J: TRBJ2-1

CDR3: ASSHPLAGGRETQY
D: TRBD2
V: TRBV5-1
J: TRBJ2-5

CDR3: ASSFSTSGGSRGEQF
D: TRBD2
V: TRBV7-2
J: TRBJ2-1

CDR3: SALKFGDEQF
D: .
V: TRBV29-1
J: TRBJ2-1

CDR3: SVEAGDQSQH
D: .
V: TRBV29-1
J: TRBJ1-5

CDR3: ASSVGGGVPDEKLF
D: .
V: TRBV9
J: TRBJ1-4

CDR3: SVEGGGNGYT
D: .
V: TRBV29-1
J: TRBJ1-2

CDR3: ASSLGLGAGGPDEQY
D: TRBD2
V: TRBV5-5
J: TRBJ2-7

CDR3: ASSIWGFNEQF
D: .
V: TRBV19
J: TRBJ2-1

CDR3: ASSPPNQPQH
D: .
V: TRBV18
J: TRBJ1-5

CDR3: SARSLETQY
D: .
V: TRBV20-1
J: TRBJ2-3

CDR3: ATKDRSYEQY
D: .
V: TRBV6-5
J: TRBJ2-7

CDR3: ASSLWTVAYEQY
D: .
V: TRBV5-1
J: TRBJ2-7

CDR3: ASSLGDRGRFPT
D: TRBD1
V: TRBV4-2
J: TRBJ1-2

CDR3: ASSFGVTTNEKLF
D: .
V: TRBV5-1
J: TRBJ1-4

CDR3: ASSRDSRRNTGELF
D: TRBD1
V: TRBV3-1/TRBV3-2
J: TRBJ2-2

CDR3: ASSVTGSGNTIY
D: .
V: TRBV19
J: TRBJ1-3

CDR3: ATSRELAGGSDTQY
D: TRBD2
V: TRBV15
J: TRBJ2-3

CDR3: ASSRPEGGYT
D: .
V: TRBV7-2
J: TRBJ1-2

CDR3: ASSQGVGSNEQF
D: .
V: TRBV3-1/TRBV3-2
J: TRBJ2-1

CDR3: ASSTDGDTQPQH
D: .
V: TRBV18
J: TRBJ1-5

CDR3: ASSSGTGWTQPQH
D: TRBD1
V: TRBV6-2/TRBV6-3
J: TRBJ1-5

CDR3: ASSLGDGVNSPLH
D: .
V: TRBV7-9
J: TRBJ1-6

CDR3: ASSPPTGENSPLH
D: TRBD1
V: TRBV28
J: TRBJ1-6

CDR3: ASSLEGGMAKNIQY
D: TRBD1
V: TRBV5-4
J: TRBJ2-4

CDR3: ASSLETGLTNEKLF
D: .
V: TRBV7-2
J: TRBJ1-4

CDR3: ASAGGTNTQY
D: TRBD2
V: TRBV2
J: TRBJ2-3

CDR3: ATSLGQDGDSGNTIY
D: .
V: TRBV15
J: TRBJ1-3

CDR3: ASSPGRPNNEKLF
D: .
V: TRBV18
J: TRBJ1-4